This entry lists 18 T cell receptor beta chains sequenced from one sample in a study of immune evolution from preneoplasia to lung adenocarcinoma. Using immunoSEQ multiplex PCR, the repertoire was profiled, and TCRdb retains in-frame clones only, with some absent. The table records about 3,400 clones, approximately 80% of them present only once. Input material: FFPE atypical adenomatous hyperplasia tissue from the lung. Subset: atypical adenomatous hyperplasia (AAH), lung preneoplasia. Source of these receptors: a person between 65 and 80 years old with lung adenocarcinoma.

This CDR3 reads CASSLPGQGTGELFF. Here the CDR3 DNA reads TGCGCCAGCAGCTTGCCAGGGCAGGGTACCGGGGAGCTGTTTTTT. The chain links TRBV5-1 to TRBJ2-2; tentatively, D is TRBD1 (5 bases). Per germline, CDR1 SGHRS and CDR2 YFSETQ. Trimming removed 1 base from V and 5 bases from J, with 12 bases in between. The CDR3 has 15 amino acids.

The V gene is TRBV10-3, the J gene TRBJ2-3, with 10 bases matching TRBD2. The CDR3 has 15 residues. CDR1 is ENHRY, CDR2 SYGVKD, per germline. Trimming at V came to 7 bases and at J to 0 bases, leaving 4 bases not matched to a gene. The CDR3 region has the DNA TGTGCCATCAACCATAGCGGGGGGAGCACAGATACGCAGTATTTT. This translates into CAINHSGGSTDTQYF.

This chain joins TRBV5-1 and TRBJ1-1, with D possibly matching TRBD1 (6 bases). Germline CDR1 SGHRS, CDR2 YFSETQ. The V end was cut by 5 bases, the J end by 1 base, with 12 bases between. This CDR3 spans 14 amino acids. CDR3 sequence reads: CASRLRDTNTEAFF. CDR3 nucleotide sequence: TGCGCCAGCAGACTCCGGGACACGAACACTGAAGCTTTCTTT.

In this sample, this clone turned up a few times. CDR3 residues: CASLGAGSIYEQYF. Written as DNA, the CDR3 is TGTGCCAGCTTGGGAGCGGGGTCGATCTACGAGCAGTACTTC. The rearrangement links TRBV6-4 to TRBJ2-7; 7 positions match TRBD2. Germline CDR1 reads MRHNA; CDR2 reads SNTAGT. There are 14 residues in the CDR3. V dropped 8 bases and J dropped 3; count of bases not matched to a gene: 10.

This chain links TRBV9 with TRBJ2-7, with D hard to call. This CDR3 contains 14 residues. V dropped 0 bases and J dropped 2 bases, with 9 bases sitting between them. Germline V lookup: CDR1 SGDLS, CDR2 YYNGEE. The CDR3 nucleotides read TGTGCCAGCAGCGTAGAATCCCGCACCTACGAGCAGTACTTC. Encoded protein: CASSVESRTYEQYF. Filled out from reference TRBV9 and TRBJ2-7, the complete variable domain reads DSGVTQTPKHLITATGQRVTLRCSPRSGDLSVYWYQQSLDQGLQFLIQYYNGEERAKGNILERFSAQQFPDLHSELNLSSLELGDSALYFCASSVESRTYEQYFGPGTRLTVT.

The V call is TRBV11-2, the J call TRBJ2-7, with 11 bases fitting TRBD2. Trimming cost V 6 bases and J 3 bases; bases outside gene matches: 4. There are 14 residues in the CDR3. From germline, CDR1 is SGHAT and CDR2 FQNNGV. CDR3 region: CASSAGTSGYEQYF. CDR3 in DNA: TGTGCCAGCAGTGCGGGGACTAGCGGCTACGAGCAGTACTTC. Full variable domain (rest looked up from reference TRBV11-2 and TRBJ2-7): EAGVAQSPRYKIIEKRQSVAFWCNPISGHATLYWYQQILGQGPKLLIQFQNNGVVDDSQLPKDRFSAERLKGVDSTLKIQPAKLEDSAVYLCASSAGTSGYEQYFGPGTRLTVT.

CDR3 protein: CASSGDYGYTF. CDR3 DNA: TGTGCCAGCAGCGGGGACTATGGCTACACCTTC. V is TRBV7-9 and J is TRBJ1-2; D remains unclear. The germline V and J ends were trimmed by 5 bases and 3 bases, with 4 bases remaining between them. The CDR3 contains 11 residues. Germline loops: CDR1 SEHNR, CDR2 FQNEAQ (reference sequence).

Written as DNA, the CDR3 is TGTGCCATCAGTGAGTCGAACAAAGGTGGGGCAGATACGCAGTATTTT. This codes for CAISESNKGGADTQYF. The chain couples TRBV10-3 to TRBJ2-3, with no clear D. Germline values: CDR1 ENHRY, CDR2 SYGVKD. This CDR3 has 16 amino acids. V was shortened by 0 bases and J by 4 bases, with 14 bases between the two germline ends.

The chain has TRBV9 and TRBJ2-5; D may be TRBD2 (6 bases). There are 16 residues in the CDR3. CDR1 and CDR2 (germline): SGDLS, YYNGEE. The germline V and J ends were trimmed by 4 bases and 7 bases, with 23 bases remaining between them. This chain's CDR3 is CASSRHLTGDVGTQYF. The CDR3 nucleotides are TGTGCCAGCAGCAGACACTTAACGGGAGATGTGGGGACCCAGTACTTC.

Written as DNA, the CDR3 is TGTGCCAGTAGTCCGGAGTGGGGGGCCACTGAAGCTTTCTTT. Translating gives CASSPEWGATEAFF. The gene calls are TRBV19 and TRBJ1-1; D perhaps matches TRBD1 (6 bases). V was trimmed by 5 bases and J by 4 bases, leaving 14 bases between them. The CDR3 has 14 amino acids. Germline-derived CDR1 and CDR2 are LNHDA and SQIVND (reference sequence).

The rearrangement joins TRBV4-2 to TRBJ2-7, with D tentatively TRBD1 (5 bases). The CDR3 contains 16 residues. The germline gives CDR1 LGHNA, CDR2 YNFKEQ. With 1 base removed from V and 2 bases from J, the gap between germline ends came to 15 bases. The CDR3, as DNA: TGTGCCAGCAGCCAAGCATTCAGGTCAGGGACCTACGAGCAGTACTTC. It specifies CASSQAFRSGTYEQYF.

The chain is built from TRBV19 and TRBJ2-7; 8 bases line up with TRBD1. After removal of 6 bases from V and 11 bases from J, the junction contained 6 bases not matched to a gene. Germline CDR1 LNHDA, CDR2 SQIVND (reference sequence). The CDR3 is 11 amino acids. CDR3 DNA: TGTGCCAGTAGATCGGGACAGGCAGAGTACTTC. Amino acid sequence: CASRSGQAEYF.

The chain recombines TRBV13 with TRBJ1-1, with D possibly matching TRBD1 (5 bases). The CDR3 totals 17 residues. The germline V and J ends were trimmed by 8 bases and 5 bases, with 27 bases remaining between them. Germline-derived CDR1 and CDR2 are PRHDT and FYEKMQ (reference sequence). CDR3 region: CASRKGQILNKGTEAFF. CDR3 sequence (DNA): TGTGCCAGCCGGAAGGGGCAGATCCTGAATAAGGGAACTGAAGCTTTCTTT.

J is TRBJ1-2 and V is TRBV30; the match to TRBD1 covers 7 bases. Germline CDR1 GTSNPN, CDR2 SVGIG (reference sequence). The CDR3 contains 15 residues. After removal of 0 bases from V and 4 bases from J, the junction contained 8 bases not matched to a gene. DNA for the CDR3: TGTGCCTGGAGTGTAAGAGGGGGCGTAAGCTATGGCTACACCTTC. This sequence encodes CAWSVRGGVSYGYTF.

In DNA, the CDR3 is TGTGCCAGCAGTGGAAGGGACTACCAAGGAGATACGCAGTATTTT. Translated, it gives CASSGRDYQGDTQYF. The genes are TRBV5-4 and TRBJ2-3; 7 positions match TRBD2. Germline CDR1 reads SGHNT; CDR2 reads YYREEE (reference sequence). V shed 5 bases, J shed 5 bases, and the junction held 11 bases outside the gene matches. This CDR3 is 15 amino acids long.

This chain links TRBV28 with TRBJ1-1; maybe TRBD1 (5 bases). The CDR3 is 13 amino acids. V was cut by 9 bases and J by 5 bases, with 16 bases left in between. Germline V CDR1 and CDR2: MDHEN, SYDVKM. This CDR3 reads CASNTFRVTEAFF. As DNA, the CDR3 is TGTGCCAGTAATACCTTCAGGGTAACTGAAGCTTTCTTT. The whole variable domain, remainder taken from reference TRBV28 and TRBJ1-1, is DVKVTQSSRYLVKRTGEKVFLECVQDMDHENMFWYRQDPGLGLRLIYFSYDVKMKEKGDIPEGYSVSREKKERFSLILESASTNQTSMYLCASNTFRVTEAFFGQGTRLTVV.

This clone showed up just a few times. The CDR3 protein is CASSLAQDNEQFF. The DNA of the CDR3 is TGTGCCAGCAGCTTAGCGCAGGACAATGAGCAGTTCTTC. This sequence joins TRBV7-8 and TRBJ2-1; D is unresolved. This CDR3 is 13 amino acids long. V lost 0 bases, J lost 5 bases, and 5 bases lay in between. Germline lookup yields CDR1 SGHVS and CDR2 FQNEAQ.

The CDR3: CASRQSTAYGYTF. As DNA, the CDR3 is TGTGCCAGCAGACAATCGACGGCCTATGGCTACACCTTC. The chain joins TRBV7-9 to TRBJ1-2; D remains ambiguous. Trimming removed 6 bases at V and 4 bases at J, with 12 bases between. Per germline, CDR1 SEHNR and CDR2 FQNEAQ (reference sequence). This CDR3 spans 13 amino acids.